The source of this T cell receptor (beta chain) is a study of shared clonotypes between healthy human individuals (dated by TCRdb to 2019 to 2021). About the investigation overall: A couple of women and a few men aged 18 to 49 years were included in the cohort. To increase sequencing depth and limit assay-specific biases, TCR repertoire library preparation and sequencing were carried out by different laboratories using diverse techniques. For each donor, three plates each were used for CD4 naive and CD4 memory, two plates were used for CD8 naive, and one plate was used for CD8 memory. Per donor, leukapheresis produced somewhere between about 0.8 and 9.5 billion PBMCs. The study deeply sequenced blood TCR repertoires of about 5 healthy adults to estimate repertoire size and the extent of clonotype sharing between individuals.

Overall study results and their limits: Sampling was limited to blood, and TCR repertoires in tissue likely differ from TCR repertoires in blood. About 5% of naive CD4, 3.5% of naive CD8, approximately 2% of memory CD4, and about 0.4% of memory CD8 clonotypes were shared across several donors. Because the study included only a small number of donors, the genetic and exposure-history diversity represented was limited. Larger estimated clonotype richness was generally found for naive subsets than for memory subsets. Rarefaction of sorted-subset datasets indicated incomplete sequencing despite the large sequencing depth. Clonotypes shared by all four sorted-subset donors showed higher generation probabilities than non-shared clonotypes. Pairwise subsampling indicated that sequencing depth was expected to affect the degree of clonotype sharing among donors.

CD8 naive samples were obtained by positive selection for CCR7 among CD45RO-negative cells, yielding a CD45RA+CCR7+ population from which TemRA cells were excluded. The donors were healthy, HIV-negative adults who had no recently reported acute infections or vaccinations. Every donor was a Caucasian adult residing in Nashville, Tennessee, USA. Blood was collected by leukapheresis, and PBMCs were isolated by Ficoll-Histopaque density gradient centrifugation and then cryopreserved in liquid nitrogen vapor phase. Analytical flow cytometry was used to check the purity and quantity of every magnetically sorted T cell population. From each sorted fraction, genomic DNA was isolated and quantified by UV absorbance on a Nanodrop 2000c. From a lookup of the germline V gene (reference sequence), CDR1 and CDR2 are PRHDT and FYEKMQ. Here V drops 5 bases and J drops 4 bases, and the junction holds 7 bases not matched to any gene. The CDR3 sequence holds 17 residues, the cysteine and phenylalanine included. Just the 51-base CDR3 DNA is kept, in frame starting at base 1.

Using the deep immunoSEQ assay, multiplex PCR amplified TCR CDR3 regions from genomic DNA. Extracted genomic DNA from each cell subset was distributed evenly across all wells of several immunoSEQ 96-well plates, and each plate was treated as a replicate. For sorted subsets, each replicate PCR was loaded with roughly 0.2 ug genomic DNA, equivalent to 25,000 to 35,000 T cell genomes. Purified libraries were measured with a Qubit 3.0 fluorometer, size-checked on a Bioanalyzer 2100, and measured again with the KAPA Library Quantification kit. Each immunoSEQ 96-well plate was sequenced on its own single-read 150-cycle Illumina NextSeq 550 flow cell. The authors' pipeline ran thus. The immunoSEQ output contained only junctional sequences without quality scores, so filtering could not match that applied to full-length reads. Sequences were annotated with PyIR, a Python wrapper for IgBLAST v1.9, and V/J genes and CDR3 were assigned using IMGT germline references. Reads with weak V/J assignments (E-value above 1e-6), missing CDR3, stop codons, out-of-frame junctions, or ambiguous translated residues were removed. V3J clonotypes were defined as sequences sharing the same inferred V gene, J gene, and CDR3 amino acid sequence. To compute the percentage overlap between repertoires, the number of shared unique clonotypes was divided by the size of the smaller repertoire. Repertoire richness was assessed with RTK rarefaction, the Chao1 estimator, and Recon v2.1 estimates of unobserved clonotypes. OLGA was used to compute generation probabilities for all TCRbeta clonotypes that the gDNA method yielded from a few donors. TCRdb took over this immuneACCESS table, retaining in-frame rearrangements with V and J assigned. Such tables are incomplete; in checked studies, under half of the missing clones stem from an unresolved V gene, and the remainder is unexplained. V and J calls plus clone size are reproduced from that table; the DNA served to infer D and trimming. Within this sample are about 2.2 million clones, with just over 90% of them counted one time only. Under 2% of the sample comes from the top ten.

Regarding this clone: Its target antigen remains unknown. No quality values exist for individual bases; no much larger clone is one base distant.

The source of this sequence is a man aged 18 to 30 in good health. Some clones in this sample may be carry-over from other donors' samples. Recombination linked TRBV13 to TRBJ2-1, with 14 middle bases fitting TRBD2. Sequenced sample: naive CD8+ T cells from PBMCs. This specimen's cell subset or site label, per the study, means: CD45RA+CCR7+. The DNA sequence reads TGTGCCAGCAGCCCCGGACTAGCGGGAGGACCATACAATGAGCAGTTCTTC. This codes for CASSPGLAGGPYNEQFF. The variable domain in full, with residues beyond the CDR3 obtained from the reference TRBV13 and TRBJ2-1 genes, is AAGVIQSPRHLIKEKRETATLKCYPIPRHDTVYWYQQGPGQDPQFLISFYEKMQSDKGSIPDRFSAQQFSDYHSELNMSSLELGDSALYFCASSPGLAGGPYNEQFFGPGTRLTVL.